These 19 T cell receptor beta chains originate from one sample sequenced in a study of cytomegalovirus exposure and HLA in healthy donors. The PCR employed 60 Vbeta primers together with 13 Jbeta primers. Here immunoSEQ multiplex PCR was the method, and the copy in TCRdb shows in-frame clones only, minus some. The table shows roughly 150,000 clones, with around 75% occurring only once. Sample: PBMCs. These receptors were collected from a man younger than 35 in good health and CMV-seronegative.

The chain recombines TRBV29-1 with TRBJ2-3; TRBD2 matches 13 bases. The trim removed 7 bases at V and 3 bases at J, leaving 7 bases unmatched. Germline V CDR1 and CDR2: SQVTM, ANQGSEA. This CDR3 is built from 15 residues. CDR3 nucleotides: TGCAGCGCTGCCGGGACTAGCGGGGAGACAGATACGCAGTATTTT. It specifies CSAAGTSGETDTQYF.

The chain couples TRBV5-6 to TRBJ2-2; D is undetermined. This CDR3 is 11 amino acids long. Germline V gene data show CDR1 as SGHDT and CDR2 as YYEEEE. The V gene lost 3 bases and the J gene lost 8 bases, with 5 bases spanning the gap. The CDR3 sequence: CASSSSGELFF. In DNA form, the CDR3 reads TGTGCCAGCAGCTCGAGTGGGGAGCTGTTTTTT.

The J gene is TRBJ1-2, the V gene TRBV9; no definite D call. Germline V gives CDR1 SGDLS, CDR2 YYNGEE. V gave up 1 base and J gave up 6 bases, with 16 bases separating them. This CDR3 comprises 15 residues. The CDR3 here is CASSVTPGGSDGYTF. The CDR3 nucleotides are TGTGCCAGCAGCGTAACCCCGGGAGGTTCGGATGGCTACACCTTC.

V is TRBV18 and J is TRBJ1-3; D is unclear. The CDR3 totals 15 residues. With 2 bases removed from V and 3 bases from J, the gap between germline ends came to 11 bases. Per germline, CDR1 KGHSH and CDR2 LQKENI. The CDR3 coding sequence is TGTGCCAGCTCACCAAGCGGAGCGGGTGGAAACACCATATATTTT. Residues: CASSPSGAGGNTIYF.

The chain links TRBV2 to TRBJ2-7, with D perhaps TRBD2 (5 bases). CDR3 size: 16 residues. Germline CDR1 is SNHLY and CDR2 is FYNNEI. V was trimmed by 10 bases and J by 2 bases, leaving 24 bases between them. DNA for the CDR3: TGTGCCACCCACCACCCCCCTGAGGGTTCTACCTACGAGCAGTACTTC. Residues: CATHHPPEGSTYEQYF.

The genes are TRBV19 and TRBJ2-1, with 8 bases matching TRBD2. The V segment lost 0 bases and the J segment 5 bases; nucleotides outside the gene matches: 0. Germline lookup yields CDR1 LNHDA and CDR2 SQIVND (reference sequence). The CDR3 runs 14 residues. CDR3: CASSIETSDNEQFF. The CDR3 DNA is TGTGCCAGTAGTATAGAGACTAGCGACAATGAGCAGTTCTTC.

V usage is TRBV6-5 and J usage is TRBJ1-1; D is ambiguous. The CDR3 loop spans 14 amino acids. CDR1 is MNHEY, CDR2 SVGAGI, per germline. Trimming cost V 0 bases and J 3 bases, with 8 bases left between them. Here the CDR3 reads CASSYSSGYTEAFF. CDR3 nucleotides: TGTGCCAGCAGTTACTCTTCGGGTTACACTGAAGCTTTCTTT.

The chain links TRBV28 to TRBJ2-7; tentative D call: TRBD1 (7 bases). The CDR3 is 15 amino acids. CDR1 MDHEN and CDR2 SYDVKM come from the germline V gene. Trimming pared 6 bases from V and 0 bases from J, leaving 15 bases between. CDR3 nucleotides: TGTGCCAGCAGCCAGGGGGGAGCTAGCTCCTACGAGCAGTACTTC. It encodes CASSQGGASSYEQYF.

The chain links TRBV7-2 to TRBJ1-2; 9 bases fit TRBD1. With V trimmed by 5 bases and J by 1 base, 5 bases remained unmatched. This CDR3 is built from 15 residues. The germline CDR1 and CDR2 sequences are SGHTA and FQGNSA. The CDR3 spells CASSRRTGDNYGYTF. The CDR3 nucleotides are TGTGCCAGCAGCCGCCGGACAGGGGATAACTATGGCTACACCTTC.

This rearrangement joins TRBV6-5 to TRBJ1-1, with D possibly matching TRBD1 (6 bases). Germline V gene sequence: CDR1 MNHEY, CDR2 SVGAGI. The CDR3 consists of 12 residues. V lost 7 bases and J 2 bases, leaving 8 bases between the germline ends. The CDR3 nucleotides are TGTGCCAGCAAGGGGGAAAACACTGAAGCTTTCTTT. Residues: CASKGENTEAFF.

The genes are TRBV5-1 and TRBJ2-3; TRBD2 aligns across 10 bases. CDR1 SGHRS and CDR2 YFSETQ come from the germline V gene. The CDR3 has 16 residues. Losses at the gene ends were 4 bases for V and 1 base for J; bases not matched to a gene: 6. The CDR3 region has the DNA TGCGCCAGCAGCCCCCCCGGACTAGCGGGCACAGATACGCAGTATTTT. It codes for CASSPPGLAGTDTQYF.

V and J are TRBV7-8 and TRBJ2-3; D might be TRBD2 (6 bases). V was pared by 5 bases and J by 6 bases, with 21 bases between. This CDR3 spans 16 amino acids. Looked up from germline, CDR1 is SGHVS and CDR2 is FQNEAQ. The CDR3 bases are TGTGCCAGCAGCCCGATCCGGGACTGGGGTGTTGATACGCAGTATTTT. It specifies CASSPIRDWGVDTQYF.

The chain carries TRBV9 and TRBJ1-4; maybe TRBD1 (6 bases). CDR3 length equals 15 residues. Trimming removed 0 bases from V and 6 bases from J, with 12 bases in between. Germline CDR1 reads SGDLS; CDR2 reads YYNGEE. This CDR3 is CASSVAGQGYEKLFF. CDR3 DNA sequence: TGTGCCAGCAGCGTAGCTGGGCAGGGGTATGAAAAACTGTTTTTT.

J is TRBJ2-1 and V is TRBV5-1, with 8 bases matching TRBD2. Per germline, CDR1 SGHRS and CDR2 YFSETQ. The length of the CDR3 is 16 residues. The ends lost 5 bases at V and 9 bases at J; junction bases unmatched: 16. This CDR3 is CASRGTGTRSGGEQFF. For the CDR3, the DNA is TGCGCCAGCAGAGGTACCGGGACTAGGTCGGGGGGTGAGCAGTTCTTC.

This sequence joins TRBV14 and TRBJ1-1; D is possibly TRBD1 (5 bases). The CDR3 has 15 residues. The ends were cut back, 2 bases at V and 1 base at J, with 11 bases in the middle. In germline, CDR1 is SGHDN, CDR2 FVKESK. CDR3 coding DNA: TGTGCCAGCAGCCAATTACACAGGAGGAACACTGAAGCTTTCTTT. Translated, it gives CASSQLHRRNTEAFF. The full variable domain, completed using reference TRBV14 and TRBJ1-1, is EAGVTQFPSHSVIEKGQTVTLRCDPISGHDNLYWYRRVMGKEIKFLLHFVKESKQDESGMPNNRFLAERTGGTYSTLKVQPAELEDSGVYFCASSQLHRRNTEAFFGQGTRLTVV.

The gene calls are TRBV5-6 and TRBJ2-3; D remains ambiguous. Germline loops: CDR1 SGHDT, CDR2 YYEEEE. CDR3 length equals 14 residues. Trimming removed 9 bases from V and 2 bases from J, with 16 bases in between. The CDR3 DNA is TGTGCCACCTCCCCGAAGCGAGACACAGATACGCAGTATTTT. It specifies CATSPKRDTDTQYF.

The V call is TRBV10-3, the J call TRBJ1-5, with TRBD1 matching over 7 bases. Trimming at V came to 11 bases and at J to 3 bases, leaving 7 bases not matched to a gene. Per the germline V gene, CDR1 is ENHRY and CDR2 is SYGVKD. CDR3 length: 13 amino acids. The DNA of the CDR3 is TGTGCCGTAAAGACAGGGCCCAATCAGCCCCAGCATTTT. Encoded protein: CAVKTGPNQPQHF.

The rearrangement links TRBV4-3 to TRBJ1-2; maybe TRBD1 (5 bases). Per the germline V gene, CDR1 is LGHNA and CDR2 is YSLEER. This CDR3 comprises 15 residues. V was shortened by 4 bases and J by 2 bases, with 14 bases between the two germline ends. In nucleotides, the CDR3 is TGCGCCAGCAGCCCCGGGAGGGGTGTCAACTATGGCTACACCTTC. Encoded protein: CASSPGRGVNYGYTF.

The sample holds one count of this clone. The genes are TRBV5-1 and TRBJ1-6, with D uncertain. V was shortened by 5 bases and J by 8 bases, with 8 bases between the two germline ends. The CDR3 has 12 residues. Germline lookup yields CDR1 SGHRS and CDR2 YFSETQ. The CDR3 nucleotides read TGCGCCAGCAGGAGGGTTTATTCACCCCTCCACTTT. Encoded protein: CASRRVYSPLHF.